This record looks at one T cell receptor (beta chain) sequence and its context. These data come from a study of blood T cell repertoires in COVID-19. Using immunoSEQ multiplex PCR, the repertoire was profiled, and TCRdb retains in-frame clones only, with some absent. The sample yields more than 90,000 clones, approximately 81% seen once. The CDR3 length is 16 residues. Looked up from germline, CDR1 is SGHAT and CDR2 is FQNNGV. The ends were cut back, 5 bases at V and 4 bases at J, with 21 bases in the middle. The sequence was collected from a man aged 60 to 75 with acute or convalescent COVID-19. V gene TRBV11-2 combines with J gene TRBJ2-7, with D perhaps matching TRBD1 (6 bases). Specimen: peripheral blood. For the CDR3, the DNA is TGTGCCAGCAGCCCCCTCCCAGGGGAACGGGATTACGAGCAGTACTTC. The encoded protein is CASSPLPGERDYEQYF.